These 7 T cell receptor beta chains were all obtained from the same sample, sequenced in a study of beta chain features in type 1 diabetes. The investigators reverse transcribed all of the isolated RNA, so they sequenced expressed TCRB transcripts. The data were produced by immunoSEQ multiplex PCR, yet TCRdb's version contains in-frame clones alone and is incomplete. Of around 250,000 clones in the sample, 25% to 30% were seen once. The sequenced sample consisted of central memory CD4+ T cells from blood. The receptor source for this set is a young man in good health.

As DNA, the CDR3 is TGTGCCAGCACCGAAGGGGAGAATCAGCCCCAGCATTTT. This translates into CASTEGENQPQHF. J is TRBJ1-5 and V is TRBV2; D is perhaps TRBD1 (5 bases). CDR1 and CDR2 (germline): SNHLY, FYNNEI. V was clipped by 7 bases and J by 4 bases, with 11 bases between them. This CDR3 comprises 13 residues.

Here the CDR3 DNA reads TGTGCCTGGCCCGGGCTAGCGGGGGCCATCCAGACCCAGTACTTC. Its protein product is CAWPGLAGAIQTQYF. This chain uses TRBV30 with TRBJ2-5, with 10 nucleotides matching TRBD2. The CDR3 runs to 15 residues. The V and J ends lost 5 bases and 6 bases, in that order; junction bases with no gene match: 12. Germline CDR1 GTSNPN, CDR2 SVGIG (reference sequence).

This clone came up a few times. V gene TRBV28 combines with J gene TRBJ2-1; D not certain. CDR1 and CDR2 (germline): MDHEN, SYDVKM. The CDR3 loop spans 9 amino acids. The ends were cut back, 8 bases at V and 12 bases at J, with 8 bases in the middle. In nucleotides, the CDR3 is TGTGCCAGCTGGCACAGGCAGTTCTTC. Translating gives CASWHRQFF.

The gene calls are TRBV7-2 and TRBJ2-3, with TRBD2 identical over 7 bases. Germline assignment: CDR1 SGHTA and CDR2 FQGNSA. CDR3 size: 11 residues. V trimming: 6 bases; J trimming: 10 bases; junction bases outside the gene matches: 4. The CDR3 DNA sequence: TGTGCCAGCAGGGGGACTATCGCGCAGTATTTT. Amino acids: CASRGTIAQYF.

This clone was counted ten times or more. The CDR3 bases are TGCGCCAGCAGCCAAACATCCTCGGAAGCTTTCTTT. Protein product: CASSQTSSEAFF. The genes are TRBV5-1 and TRBJ1-1; no clear D. CDR1 is SGHRS, CDR2 YFSETQ, per germline. The CDR3 sequence is 12 residues long. The V end was cut by 4 bases, the J end by 8 bases, with 12 bases between.

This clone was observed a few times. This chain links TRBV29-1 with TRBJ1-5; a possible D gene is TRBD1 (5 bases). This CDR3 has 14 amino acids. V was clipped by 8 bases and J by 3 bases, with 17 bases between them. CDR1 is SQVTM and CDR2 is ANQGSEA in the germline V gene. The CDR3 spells CSSFSSGHNQPQHF. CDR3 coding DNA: TGCAGCTCTTTTTCGAGCGGACACAATCAGCCCCAGCATTTT.

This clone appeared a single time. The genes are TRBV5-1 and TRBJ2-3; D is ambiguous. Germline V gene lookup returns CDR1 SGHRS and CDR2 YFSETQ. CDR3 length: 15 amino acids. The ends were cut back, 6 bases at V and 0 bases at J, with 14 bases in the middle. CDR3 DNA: TGCGCCAGCATAGCTGGTCCATCTAGCACAGATACGCAGTATTTT. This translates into CASIAGPSSTDTQYF. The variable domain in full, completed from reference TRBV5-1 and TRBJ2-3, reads KAGVTQTPRYLIKTRGQQVTLSCSPISGHRSVSWYQQTPGQGLQFLFEYFSETQRNKGNFPGRFSGRQFSNSRSEMNVSTLELGDSALYLCASIAGPSSTDTQYFGPGTRLTVL.